The clone carrying this T cell receptor beta chain showed up just a few times. Its matching antigen is unknown. Under the authors' procedure: Per-sample TCR counts ranged from 23,224 to 690,600, median roughly 87,000. Each CDR3 protein gets one entry after TCRdb re-called the RACE reads with MiXCR. TCRdb's processing, not the study's, gives the V and J calls here. The data contain 60,000 to 75,000 distinct CDR3 sequences, around 7% of them seen just once; the ten biggest clones take up around 1.6%. The source of the sample is a study of human T cells and chemical hapten exposure. Study results and caveats: Relative to controls, expanded TCRs formed significantly more large CDR3 similarity clusters.

The CDR3 covers 19 residues. Germline V CDR1 and CDR2: LGHDT, YNNKEL (reference sequence). The ends lost 0 bases at V and 0 bases at J; junction bases unmatched: 10. Time point in this sample: pre-sensitization, week 0. As for treatment: therapeutic diphenylcyclopropenone sensitization with weekly scalp DPC. The sequenced sample was whole blood, obtained in connection with sensitization to the hapten diphenylcyclopropenone (DPC). This clonotype was sampled from a woman aged 30 to 39 with alopecia areata. Some clones in this sample may be carry-over from other donors' samples. This rearrangement joins TRBV3-1 to TRBJ2-5, with TRBD2 identical over 10 bases. The CDR3 loop is CASSQDLASGGKYQETQYF. In DNA, the CDR3 is TGTGCCAGCAGCCAAGATTTGGCTAGCGGGGGCAAGTACCAAGAGACCCAGTACTTC.